This TCR beta chain appears in the sequencing data of a study of naive and memory T cell subsets. The CDR3 is 14 residues long. Trimming cost V 3 bases and J 2 bases, with 9 bases left between them. An equimolar mix of two oligonucleotides served as the beta constant-region primer for TRBC1 and TRBC2. Four rounds of PCR amplified the ligated cDNA using nested alpha and beta constant-region primers plus SP2. TCRdb re-called the UMI-ligation and nested PCR reads with MiXCR, one entry per CDR3 protein. The table records over 100,000 distinct CDR3 sequences, 36% of them present only once. V and J are TRBV12-3 or TRBV12-4 and TRBJ2-3, with D perhaps being TRBD1 or TRBD2 (5 bases each). The sequencing input was central memory CD4+ T cells from blood. The TCR comes from a human donor in good health. In DNA form, the CDR3 reads TGTGCCAGCAGTTTGGCAGGGACCACAGATACGCAGTATTTT. This sequence encodes CASSLAGTTDTQYF.